Shown below are 7 T cell receptor beta chains from a single sample sequenced in a study of blood T cell repertoires in COVID-19. The repertoire was sequenced with immunoSEQ multiplex PCR; TCRdb's copy has only in-frame clones and lacks some. This sample has 200,000 to 250,000 clones, with about 86% found just once. The sequencing sample was made of PBMCs or T cells enriched from blood (not recorded which). These receptors originate from a woman in her forties or fifties with acute COVID-19.

The chain couples TRBV28 to TRBJ2-2, with 11 bases that match TRBD1. V gave up 6 bases and J gave up 3 bases; unmatched junction bases: 6. From germline, CDR1 is MDHEN and CDR2 SYDVKM. The CDR3 sequence is 16 residues long. In DNA form, the CDR3 reads TGTGCCAGCAGCATGGACAGGGGGCGGCACACCGGGGAGCTGTTTTTT. It yields the protein CASSMDRGRHTGELFF.

V is TRBV6-4 and J is TRBJ2-1; D perhaps matches TRBD2 (6 bases). V lost 5 bases to trimming and J lost 2 bases, with 13 bases between them. The germline gives CDR1 MRHNA, CDR2 SNTAGT. This CDR3 is built from 15 residues. The CDR3 here is CASSLFSGPYNEQFF. The CDR3 nucleotides read TGTGCCAGCAGTCTTTTCAGCGGGCCCTACAATGAGCAGTTCTTC.

This sequence joins TRBV30 and TRBJ2-7, with a weak D call TRBD1 (6 bases). Germline V lookup: CDR1 GTSNPN, CDR2 SVGIG (reference sequence). V lost 4 bases, J lost 3 bases, and 13 bases lay in between. The CDR3 is 13 amino acids. The CDR3 DNA reads TGTGCCTGGAACCCGACAGGTAGCTACGAGCAGTACTTC. Translating gives CAWNPTGSYEQYF.

This sequence joins TRBV6-5 and TRBJ1-6, with TRBD1 as a possible D gene (6 bases). Germline V gene data show CDR1 as MNHEY and CDR2 as SVGAGI. The CDR3 runs to 15 residues. Trimming cost V 6 bases and J 5 bases, with 14 bases left between them. CDR3 bases: TGTGCCAGCAGGATATTACAGGGAAATAATTCACCCCTCCACTTT. The encoded protein is CASRILQGNNSPLHF.

This clone was found once. This chain links TRBV28 with TRBJ2-5, with D unresolved. The CDR3 extends over 15 amino acids. V shed 2 bases and J shed 0 bases, with 10 bases lying between them. Germline V lookup: CDR1 MDHEN, CDR2 SYDVKM. CDR3 nucleotide sequence: TGTGCCAGCAGTTTAAATCGACTGTACCAAGAGACCCAGTACTTC. Protein: CASSLNRLYQETQYF.

This chain links TRBV18 with TRBJ1-1; 11 nucleotides align to TRBD1. In germline, CDR1 is KGHSH, CDR2 LQKENI. V shed 6 bases and J 2 bases; nucleotides not matched to a gene: 8. The CDR3 is made up of 16 amino acids. This CDR3 is CASSAGTGGGNTEAFF. The CDR3 bases are TGTGCCAGCTCGGCCGGGACAGGGGGTGGAAACACTGAAGCTTTCTTT.

The DNA of the CDR3 is TGTGCCAGCAGCTACGGTGGGAGGGATTCACCCCTCCACTTT. Amino acids: CASSYGGRDSPLHF. The chain combines TRBV9 with TRBJ1-6; unclear D gene. The CDR3 runs to 14 residues. Germline V gene lookup returns CDR1 SGDLS and CDR2 YYNGEE. V was cut by 4 bases and J by 8 bases, with 13 bases left in between.